This T cell receptor beta chain appears in the sequencing data of a study of post-analysis software for immune sequencing data. About the research overall: Disease trajectories encompassed relapsing-remitting, secondary progressive and progressive-relapsing multiple sclerosis.

V lost 7 bases, J lost 2 bases, and 13 bases lay in between. The CDR3 is 14 residues long. Germline V gene data show CDR1 as SNHLY and CDR2 as FYNNEI. General study findings and limits: F-measure co-clustering was strong for batch-matched samples. Compared with controls, patients had more of about 5 TRBV segments, including TRBV5-6, TRBV5-1 and TRBV20-1.

A word on this clonotype: Its antigen remains unidentified.

Researchers reported that TCR beta cDNA libraries carried unique molecular identifiers. Approximately 450,000 cDNA molecules were recovered from an input of about 0.95 to 11 million T cells. TCRdb independently ran MiXCR on the PCR reads; one entry per CDR3 protein. The sample shows roughly 700,000 distinct CDR3 sequences, 30% of them seen only once. This TCR derives from a girl between 10 and 17 years old with multiple sclerosis. The sequencing sample was made of blood. The rearrangement uses TRBV2 and TRBJ2-3; maybe TRBD1 (6 bases). CDR3 region: CASTNGQSTDTQYF. The CDR3, as DNA: TGTGCCAGCACCAATGGACAGTCCACAGATACGCAGTATTTT.